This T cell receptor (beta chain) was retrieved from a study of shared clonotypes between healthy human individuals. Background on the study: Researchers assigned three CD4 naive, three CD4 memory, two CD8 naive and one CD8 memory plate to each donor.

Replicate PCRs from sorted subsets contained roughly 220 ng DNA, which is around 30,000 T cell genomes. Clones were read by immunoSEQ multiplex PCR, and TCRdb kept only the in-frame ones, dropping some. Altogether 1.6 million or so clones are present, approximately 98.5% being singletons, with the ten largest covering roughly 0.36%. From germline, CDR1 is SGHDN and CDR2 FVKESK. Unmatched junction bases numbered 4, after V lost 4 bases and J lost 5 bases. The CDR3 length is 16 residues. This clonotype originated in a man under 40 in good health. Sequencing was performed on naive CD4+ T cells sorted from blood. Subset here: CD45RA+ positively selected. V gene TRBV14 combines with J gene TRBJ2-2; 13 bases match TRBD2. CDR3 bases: TGTGCCAGCAGCCTACTAGCGGGAGGGCCTACCGGGGAGCTGTTTTTT. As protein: CASSLLAGGPTGELFF.